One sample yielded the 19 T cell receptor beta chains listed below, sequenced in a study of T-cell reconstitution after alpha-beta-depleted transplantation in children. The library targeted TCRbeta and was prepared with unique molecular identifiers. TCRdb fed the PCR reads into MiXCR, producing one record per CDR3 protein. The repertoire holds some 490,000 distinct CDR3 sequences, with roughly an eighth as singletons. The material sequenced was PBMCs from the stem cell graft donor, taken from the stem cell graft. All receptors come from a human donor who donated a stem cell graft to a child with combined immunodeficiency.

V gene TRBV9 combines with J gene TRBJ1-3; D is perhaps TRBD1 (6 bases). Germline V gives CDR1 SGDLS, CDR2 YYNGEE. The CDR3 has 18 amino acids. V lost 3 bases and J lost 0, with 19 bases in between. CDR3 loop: CASSEDPTGTISGNTIYF. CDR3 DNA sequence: TGTGCCAGCAGCGAGGATCCCACAGGGACAATCTCTGGAAACACCATATATTTT.

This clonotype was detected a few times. CDR3 sequence (DNA): TGTGCCACCGGACAGGGGGCACGGAACACCGGGGAGCTGTTTTTT. It translates to CATGQGARNTGELFF. The chain recombines TRBV10-3 with TRBJ2-2; TRBD1 matches 11 bases. The CDR3 consists of 15 residues. Germline lookup yields CDR1 ENHRY and CDR2 SYGVKD. V lost 10 bases and J lost 1; bases outside the gene matches: 5.

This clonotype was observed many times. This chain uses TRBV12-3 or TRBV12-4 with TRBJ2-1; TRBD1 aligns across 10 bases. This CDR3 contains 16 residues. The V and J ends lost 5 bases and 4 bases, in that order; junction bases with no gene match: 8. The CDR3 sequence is CASSTPTGGVYNEQFF. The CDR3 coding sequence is TGTGCCAGCAGTACCCCGACAGGGGGCGTATACAATGAGCAGTTCTTC.

CDR3 amino acids: CASSQDPPSGSSYNEQFF. The DNA for the CDR3 is TGCGCCAGCAGCCAAGACCCCCCTAGCGGGAGCTCCTACAATGAGCAGTTCTTC. The rearrangement uses TRBV4-3 and TRBJ2-1, with 10 positions matching TRBD2. This CDR3 spans 18 amino acids. Germline lookup yields CDR1 LGHNA and CDR2 YSLEER. V lost 0 bases and J lost 0; bases outside the gene matches: 5.

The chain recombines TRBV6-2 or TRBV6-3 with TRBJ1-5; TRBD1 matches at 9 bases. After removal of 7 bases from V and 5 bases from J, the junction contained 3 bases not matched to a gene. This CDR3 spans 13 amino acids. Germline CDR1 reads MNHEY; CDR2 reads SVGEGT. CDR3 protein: CASNTGGDQPQHF. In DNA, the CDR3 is TGTGCCAGCAACACAGGGGGCGATCAGCCCCAGCATTTT.

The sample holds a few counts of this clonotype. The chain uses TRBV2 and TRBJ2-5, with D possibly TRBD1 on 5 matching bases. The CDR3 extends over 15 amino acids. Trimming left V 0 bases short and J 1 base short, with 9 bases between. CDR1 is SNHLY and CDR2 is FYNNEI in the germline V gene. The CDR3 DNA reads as TGTGCCAGCAGTGAAGCCCGGCAGGGCCAAGAGACCCAGTACTTC. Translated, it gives CASSEARQGQETQYF. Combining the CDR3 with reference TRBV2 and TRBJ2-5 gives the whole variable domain EPEVTQTPSHQVTQMGQEVILRCVPISNHLYFYWYRQILGQKVEFLVSFYNNEISEKSEIFDDQFSVERPDGSNFTLKIRSTKLEDSAMYFCASSEARQGQETQYFGPGTRLLVL.

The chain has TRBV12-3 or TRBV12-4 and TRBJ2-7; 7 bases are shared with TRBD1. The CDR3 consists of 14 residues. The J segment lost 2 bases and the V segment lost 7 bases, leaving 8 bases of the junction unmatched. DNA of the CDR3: TGTGCCAGCAATACTCGGGACAGCCCCTACGAGCAGTACTTC. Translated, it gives CASNTRDSPYEQYF.

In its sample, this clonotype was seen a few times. The chain's CDR3 is CSANSVQTYEQYF. Written as DNA, the CDR3 is TGCAGTGCAAACTCCGTACAAACCTACGAGCAGTACTTC. V gene TRBV20-1 combines with J gene TRBJ2-7, with D unclear. Germline lookup yields CDR1 DFQATT and CDR2 SNEGSKA (reference sequence). This CDR3 region has 13 residues. V lost 6 bases, J lost 2 bases, and 14 bases lay in between.

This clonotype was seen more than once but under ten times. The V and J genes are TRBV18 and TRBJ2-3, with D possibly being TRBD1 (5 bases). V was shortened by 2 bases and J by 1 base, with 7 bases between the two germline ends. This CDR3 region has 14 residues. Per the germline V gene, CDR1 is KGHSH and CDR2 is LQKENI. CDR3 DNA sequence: TGTGCCAGCTCACCAGACAGCGGCACAGATACGCAGTATTTT. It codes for CASSPDSGTDTQYF.

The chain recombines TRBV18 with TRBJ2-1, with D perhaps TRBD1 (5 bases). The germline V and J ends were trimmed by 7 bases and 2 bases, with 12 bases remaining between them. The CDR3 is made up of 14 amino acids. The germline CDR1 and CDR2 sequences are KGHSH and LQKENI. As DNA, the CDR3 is TGTGCCAGCTTATTAACAGGTGCCTACAATGAGCAGTTCTTC. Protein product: CASLLTGAYNEQFF.

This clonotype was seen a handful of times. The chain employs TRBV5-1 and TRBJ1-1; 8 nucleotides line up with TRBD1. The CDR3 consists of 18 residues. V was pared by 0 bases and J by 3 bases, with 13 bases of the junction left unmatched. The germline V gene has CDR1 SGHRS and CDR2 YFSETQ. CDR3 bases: TGCGCCAGCAGCTTGGAAGCCAGGGGGCCGATGTGGGACACTGAAGCTTTCTTT. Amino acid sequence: CASSLEARGPMWDTEAFF.

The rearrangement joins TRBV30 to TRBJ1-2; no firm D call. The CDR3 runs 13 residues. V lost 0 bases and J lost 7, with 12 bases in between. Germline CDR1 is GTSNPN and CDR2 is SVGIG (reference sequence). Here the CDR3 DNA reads TGTGCCTGGAGTGTATCGTGGGAGGGTGGCTACACCTTC. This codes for CAWSVSWEGGYTF. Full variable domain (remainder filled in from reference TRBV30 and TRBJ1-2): SQTIHQWPATLVQPVGSPLSLECTVEGTSNPNLYWYRQAAGRGLQLLFYSVGIGQISSEVPQNLSASRPQDRQFILSSKKLLLSDSGFYLCAWSVSWEGGYTFGSGTRLTVV.

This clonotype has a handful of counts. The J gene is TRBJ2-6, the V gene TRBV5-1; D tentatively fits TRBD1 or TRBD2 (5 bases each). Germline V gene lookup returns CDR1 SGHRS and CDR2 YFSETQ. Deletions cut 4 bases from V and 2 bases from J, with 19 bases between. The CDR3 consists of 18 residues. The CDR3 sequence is CASSPRGPTGTGANVLTF. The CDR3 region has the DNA TGCGCCAGCAGCCCGAGGGGCCCGACGGGGACTGGGGCCAACGTCCTGACTTTC.

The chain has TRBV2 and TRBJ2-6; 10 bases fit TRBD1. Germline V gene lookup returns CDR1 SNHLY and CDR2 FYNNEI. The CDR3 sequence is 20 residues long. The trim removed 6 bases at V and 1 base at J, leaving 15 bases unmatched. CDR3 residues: CASRPGLPGQGGSGANVLTF. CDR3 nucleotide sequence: TGTGCCAGCAGACCGGGCCTCCCAGGACAGGGGGGATCTGGGGCCAACGTCCTGACTTTC.

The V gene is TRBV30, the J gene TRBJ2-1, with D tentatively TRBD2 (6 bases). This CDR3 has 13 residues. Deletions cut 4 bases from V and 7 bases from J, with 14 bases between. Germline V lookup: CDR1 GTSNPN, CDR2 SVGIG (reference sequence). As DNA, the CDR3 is TGTGCCTGGATACCCGGGAGAAGGAATGAGCAGTTCTTC. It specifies CAWIPGRRNEQFF.

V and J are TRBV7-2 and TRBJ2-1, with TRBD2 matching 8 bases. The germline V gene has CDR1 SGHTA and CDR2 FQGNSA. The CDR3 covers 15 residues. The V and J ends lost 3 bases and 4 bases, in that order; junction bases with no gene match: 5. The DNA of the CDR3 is TGTGCCAGCAGCTTCACTAGCGGAAATTACAATGAGCAGTTCTTC. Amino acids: CASSFTSGNYNEQFF.

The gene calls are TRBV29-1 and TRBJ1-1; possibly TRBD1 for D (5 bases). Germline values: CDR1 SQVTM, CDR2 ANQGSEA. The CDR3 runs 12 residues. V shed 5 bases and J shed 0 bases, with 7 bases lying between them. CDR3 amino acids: CSVSGLNTEAFF. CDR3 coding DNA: TGCAGCGTTTCAGGGTTGAACACTGAAGCTTTCTTT.

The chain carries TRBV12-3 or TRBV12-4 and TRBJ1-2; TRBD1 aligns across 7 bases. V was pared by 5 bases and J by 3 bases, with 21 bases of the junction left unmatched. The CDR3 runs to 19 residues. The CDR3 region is CASSTTYGKGGLLYYGYTF. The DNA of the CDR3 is TGTGCCAGCAGTACAACCTATGGCAAAGGGGGCTTGTTATACTATGGCTACACCTTC.

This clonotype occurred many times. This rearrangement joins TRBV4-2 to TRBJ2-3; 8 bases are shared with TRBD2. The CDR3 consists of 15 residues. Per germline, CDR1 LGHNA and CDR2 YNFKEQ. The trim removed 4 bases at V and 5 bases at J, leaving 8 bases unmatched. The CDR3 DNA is TGTGCCAGCAGCCTATCCGGGACTAGTGGAGATACGCAGTATTTT. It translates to CASSLSGTSGDTQYF.